This T cell receptor beta chain was retrieved from a study of a mutant IDH1 vaccine in newly diagnosed glioma. Study-level findings and limits: Pseudoprogression looked unconnected to shifts in top peripheral T cell clonotypes.

V lost 2 bases and J lost 10, with 9 bases in between. The V gene's germline CDR1 is SGHDN and CDR2 FVKESK. The CDR3 is made up of 12 amino acids. This sample's time point: week 47, end of study. The investigators gave 300 ug of mutant IDH1 20-mer peptide in each vaccine dose, together with topical imiquimod. For this clone: What it binds is not known.

Produced via immunoSEQ multiplex PCR; TCRdb's table is partial and in-frame only. The sample holds about 54,000 clones, roughly four fifths seen once. The J gene is TRBJ2-1, the V gene TRBV14; D may be TRBD2 (5 bases). This TCR was sampled from a woman in her 50s with glioma. The sample consisted of PBMCs, taken from a glioma patient whose treatment included an IDH1 peptide vaccine. The CDR3: CASSQTRGEQFF. As DNA, the CDR3 is TGTGCCAGCAGCCAAACTCGCGGGGAGCAGTTCTTC.